A selection of T cell receptor beta chains follows, all from one sample in a study of blood T cell repertoires in COVID-19. Method: immunoSEQ multiplex PCR; TCRdb's copy keeps in-frame clones and lacks some. The repertoire holds tens of thousands of clones, with about 88% as singletons. Sequenced input: peripheral blood. Receptors originate from a man in his forties or fifties with active COVID-19. CDR3s include the opening cysteine and the closing phenylalanine or tryptophan. D genes are given only for firm matches. Rows may omit the clone size; those that give it use once, few, many or a size class.

NA	TRBV9	NA	TRBJ2-5	CASSVEASRETQYF	TGTGCCAGCAGCGTAGAGGCTAGCAGGGAGACCCAGTACTTC
TRBD1	TRBV7-2	once	TRBJ2-5	CASSFDRAETQYF	TGTGCCAGCAGCTTCGACAGGGCAGAGACCCAGTACTTC
TRBD1	TRBV19	NA	TRBJ1-4	CASSLDRNEKLFF	TGTGCCAGTAGTTTGGACAGGAATGAAAAACTGTTTTTT
NA	TRBV15	once	TRBJ2-6	CATSGLPSSSGANVLTF	TGTGCCACCAGCGGCCTACCCTCTAGCTCTGGGGCCAACGTCCTGACTTTC
TRBD1	TRBV18	NA	TRBJ2-7	CASSPGTGGLAEQYF	TGTGCCAGCTCACCCGGGACAGGGGGTCTGGCCGAGCAGTACTTC
TRBD1	TRBV6-5	NA	TRBJ1-2	CASSNRQGLPGDTF	TGTGCCAGCAGTAACCGACAGGGACTCCCGGGTGACACCTTC
TRBD2	TRBV5-1	NA	TRBJ2-7	CASSLPTGGPGEQYF	TGCGCCAGCAGCCTCCCCACGGGAGGGCCGGGCGAGCAGTACTTC
TRBD2	TRBV11-2	once	TRBJ2-1	CASRVAGGPSNEQFF	TGTGCCAGCAGAGTAGCGGGGGGGCCGTCTAATGAGCAGTTCTTC
NA	TRBV5-6	few	TRBJ1-3	CASSPGSSSGNTIYF	TGTGCCAGCAGCCCAGGGTCCAGCTCTGGAAACACCATATATTTT
TRBD2	TRBV15	NA	TRBJ2-1	CATSRDIGGGYNEQFF	TGTGCCACCAGCAGAGATATAGGCGGGGGGTACAATGAGCAGTTCTTC
TRBD2	TRBV4-2	NA	TRBJ2-7	CASSQVGGRGVLAGDPREQYF	TGTGCCAGCAGCCAAGTGGGGGGCCGCGGAGTTCTAGCGGGGGACCCGAGGGAGCAGTACTTC
TRBD1	TRBV29-1	NA	TRBJ2-1	CSGEGDRAYNEQFF	TGCAGCGGAGAGGGGGACAGGGCATACAATGAGCAGTTCTTC
NA	TRBV6-5	NA	TRBJ2-1	CASTGNGLEQFF	TGTGCCAGTACAGGGAACGGACTTGAGCAGTTCTTC
TRBD1	TRBV9	NA	TRBJ1-2	CASSPGQTSNNYGYTF	TGTGCCAGCAGCCCGGGACAGACCTCTAATAACTATGGCTACACCTTC
TRBD1	TRBV19	NA	TRBJ1-1	CASSIDHTGTGEAFF	TGTGCCAGTAGTATAGATCATACTGGGACAGGTGAAGCTTTCTTT
TRBD1	TRBV4-3	NA	TRBJ1-2	CASSQLTGPLSFYGYTF	TGCGCCAGCAGCCAGTTGACAGGGCCTCTTTCTTTCTATGGCTACACCTTC
NA	TRBV12-3/TRBV12-4	NA	TRBJ1-1	CASTQFPGLEAFF	TGTGCCAGCACCCAATTCCCGGGACTTGAAGCTTTCTTT
NA	TRBV5-1	NA	TRBJ1-1	CASSLGPGNTEAFF	TGCGCCAGCAGCTTGGGTCCAGGGAACACTGAAGCTTTCTTT
NA	TRBV19	once	TRBJ1-2	CASRGLIRDIYGYTF	TGTGCCAGTAGGGGTTTAATCCGGGACATTTATGGCTACACCTTC
NA	TRBV30	NA	TRBJ1-1	CAWSLRYEAFF	TGTGCCTGGAGCCTCCGCTATGAAGCTTTCTTT
TRBD1	TRBV29-1	NA	TRBJ2-3	CSVTQGDTDTQYF	TGCAGCGTTACACAGGGGGACACAGATACGCAGTATTTT
NA	TRBV18	NA	TRBJ2-2	CASSRNPANTGELFF	TGTGCCAGCTCCCGCAACCCGGCGAACACCGGGGAGCTGTTTTTT
NA	TRBV4-3	NA	TRBJ2-7	CASSQAPGSYEQYF	TGCGCCAGCAGCCAAGCACCGGGAAGCTACGAGCAGTACTTC
TRBD1	TRBV5-4	once	TRBJ1-4	CASSTYRGGDEKLFF	TGTGCCAGCAGCACCTACAGGGGAGGTGATGAAAAACTGTTTTTT
TRBD1	TRBV5-5	NA	TRBJ1-3	CASSFDRDSALGNTIYF	TGTGCCAGCAGCTTCGACAGGGACTCAGCTCTTGGAAACACCATATATTTT
TRBD1	TRBV9	NA	TRBJ1-1	CASSDYVGQVMGTNSEAFF	TGTGCCAGCAGCGATTATGTAGGACAGGTCATGGGAACGAACTCTGAAGCTTTCTTT
TRBD1	TRBV19	NA	TRBJ1-1	CASSSDRAVNTEAFF	TGTGCCAGTAGTTCTGACAGGGCGGTGAACACTGAAGCTTTCTTT
TRBD1	TRBV2	NA	TRBJ1-2	CAARQGANYGYTF	TGTGCCGCCAGACAGGGGGCAAATTATGGCTACACCTTC
TRBD1	TRBV4-3	NA	TRBJ1-1	CASSQDQQGLIEAFF	TGCGCCAGCAGCCAAGATCAACAGGGGCTAATTGAAGCTTTCTTT
NA	TRBV4-1	NA	TRBJ1-3	CASSQDGGGNSGNTIYF	TGCGCCAGCAGCCAAGATGGGGGAGGAAACTCTGGAAACACCATATATTTT
TRBD2	TRBV13	NA	TRBJ2-7	CASSSKASGGWEQYF	TGTGCCAGCAGCTCAAAGGCTAGCGGGGGCTGGGAGCAGTACTTC
TRBD1	TRBV7-9	NA	TRBJ2-7	CASSFTGTGVEEQYF	TGTGCCAGCAGCTTCACCGGGACAGGGGTGGAAGAGCAGTACTTC
NA	TRBV7-3	once	TRBJ2-7	CASSLEPGSSYEQYF	TGTGCCAGCAGCTTAGAGCCAGGTTCATCCTACGAGCAGTACTTC
NA	TRBV6-2/TRBV6-3	NA	TRBJ2-3	CASSYGQQKADTQYF	TGTGCCAGCAGTTACGGACAGCAAAAAGCAGATACGCAGTATTTT
TRBD2	TRBV11-2	NA	TRBJ2-3	CASSLDPGLAGWDTQYF	TGTGCCAGCAGCTTAGATCCGGGACTAGCGGGATGGGATACGCAGTATTTT
TRBD2	TRBV5-4	NA	TRBJ2-3	CASSSRLAGPSTDTQYF	TGTGCCAGCAGCTCTAGACTAGCGGGCCCTAGCACAGATACGCAGTATTTT
NA	TRBV29-1	NA	TRBJ1-4	CSVEGPGSEKLFF	TGCAGCGTAGAAGGGCCGGGTAGTGAAAAACTGTTTTTT
NA	TRBV11-2	NA	TRBJ2-5	CASSLGLAQETQYF	TGTGCCAGCAGCTTAGGGCTAGCACAAGAGACCCAGTACTTC
NA	TRBV5-1	NA	TRBJ2-5	CASSAKGTPGETQYF	TGCGCCAGCAGCGCGAAGGGTACCCCGGGGGAGACCCAGTACTTC
NA	TRBV2	NA	TRBJ2-3	CASSGVGGDTQYF	TGTGCCAGCTCAGGAGTAGGAGGTGATACGCAGTATTTT
TRBD1	TRBV7-2	NA	TRBJ1-1	CASSTTYRGAKVFF	TGTGCCAGCAGCACTACCTACAGGGGGGCCAAAGTTTTCTTT
NA	TRBV7-3	NA	TRBJ2-6	CASSLLQGSGANVLTF	TGTGCCAGCAGCTTATTACAGGGATCTGGGGCCAACGTCCTGACTTTC
TRBD1	TRBV11-2	NA	TRBJ1-2	CASSSGQNYGYTF	TGTGCCAGCAGCTCGGGACAGAACTATGGCTACACCTTC
NA	TRBV18	NA	TRBJ1-1	CASSPPAPGGPEAFF	TGTGCCAGCTCACCACCGGCCCCGGGCGGGCCTGAAGCTTTCTTT
TRBD2	TRBV6-5	NA	TRBJ2-1	CASSLAGPYNEQFF	TGTGCCAGCAGCCTAGCGGGACCCTACAATGAGCAGTTCTTC
TRBD2	TRBV9	NA	TRBJ2-3	CASSVGTSGGAADTQYF	TGTGCCAGCAGCGTAGGGACTAGCGGGGGGGCCGCAGATACGCAGTATTTT
NA	TRBV29-1	NA	TRBJ1-1	CSVEKGVNTEAFF	TGCAGCGTTGAAAAAGGGGTGAACACTGAAGCTTTCTTT
TRBD2	TRBV6-5	NA	TRBJ2-1	CASSLRGGNEQFF	TGTGCCAGCAGTTTGCGGGGGGGGAATGAGCAGTTCTTC
TRBD1	TRBV7-8	NA	TRBJ1-2	CASSLTGTGWDSNYGYTF	TGTGCCAGCAGCTTAACCGGGACAGGGTGGGATTCTAACTATGGCTACACCTTC
NA	TRBV5-6	few	TRBJ2-7	CASSFVGGYEQYF	TGTGCCAGCAGCTTCGTAGGGGGCTACGAGCAGTACTTC
NA	TRBV13	NA	TRBJ1-2	CASSLGSQWEGYTF	TGTGCCAGCAGCTTAGGAAGTCAATGGGAGGGCTACACCTTC
TRBD2	TRBV5-1	once	TRBJ2-3	CASSGHGTSGGADTQYF	TGCGCCAGCAGCGGACACGGGACTAGCGGGGGGGCAGATACGCAGTATTTT
NA	TRBV6-2/TRBV6-3	NA	TRBJ1-5	CASSYGQYSNQPQHF	TGTGCCAGCAGTTACGGCCAGTATAGCAATCAGCCCCAGCATTTT
TRBD1	TRBV6-5	NA	TRBJ1-2	CATMTGGGYGYTF	TGTGCCACCATGACAGGGGGAGGGTATGGCTACACCTTC
NA	TRBV2	NA	TRBJ2-7	CASMGGWGYEQYF	TGTGCCAGCATGGGCGGGTGGGGCTACGAGCAGTACTTC
TRBD2	TRBV7-2	NA	TRBJ2-7	CASSFGLAGYLYF	TGTGCCAGCAGCTTCGGACTAGCGGGGTACCTGTACTTC
TRBD1	TRBV30	NA	TRBJ2-3	CAWSRAGGAWDTQYF	TGTGCCTGGAGTAGGGCAGGGGGCGCGTGGGATACGCAGTATTTT